The 15 T cell receptor beta chains below all came from one sample that was sequenced in a study of T cell changes during pregnancy in multiple sclerosis (dated by TCRdb to the late 2010s). The library was made by the immunoSEQ multiplex PCR assay. Drawn from immuneACCESS, this table holds only the in-frame rearrangements with V and J called that TCRdb kept. Clones are partly lost; checked studies trace under half to an unresolved V gene and leave the rest unexplained. The table for this sample lists about 38,000 clones; more than 85% of them were counted only once. The ten most abundant clones make up 9% to 13% of the sample. Here the sequenced sample was CD8+ T cells from peripheral blood mononuclear cells, taken after pregnancy. These receptors originate from a female donor with multiple sclerosis, enrolled in a pregnancy study.

This chain connects TRBV7-9 to TRBJ1-6, with D unresolved. With 4 bases removed from V and 0 bases from J, the gap between germline ends came to 13 bases. Germline values: CDR1 SEHNR, CDR2 FQNEAQ (reference sequence). This CDR3 is 17 amino acids long. The CDR3 DNA sequence: TGTGCCAGCAGCTCCCATTTAGGGAGCTCCTATAATTCACCCCTCCACTTT. Translating it yields CASSSHLGSSYNSPLHF.

The gene calls are TRBV9 and TRBJ1-2; a weak D match, TRBD1 (6 bases). Trimming cost V 4 bases and J 6 bases, with 13 bases left between them. The CDR3 loop spans 13 amino acids. From germline, CDR1 is SGDLS and CDR2 YYNGEE. CDR3 coding DNA: TGTGCCAGCAGCAGGGGGGGCGCGGATGGCTACACCTTC. This translates into CASSRGGADGYTF. The whole variable domain, filled in from reference TRBV9 and TRBJ1-2, reads DSGVTQTPKHLITATGQRVTLRCSPRSGDLSVYWYQQSLDQGLQFLIQYYNGEERAKGNILERFSAQQFPDLHSELNLSSLELGDSALYFCASSRGGADGYTFGSGTRLTVV.

V usage is TRBV13 and J usage is TRBJ2-5; 12 bases match TRBD2. Germline V gene sequence: CDR1 PRHDT, CDR2 FYEKMQ (reference sequence). V dropped 5 bases and J dropped 4; count of bases not matched to a gene: 2. The CDR3 runs 14 residues. The DNA for the CDR3 is TGTGCCAGCAGCCTAGCGGGGGGGGGAGAGACCCAGTACTTC. Translating it yields CASSLAGGGETQYF.

The chain is built from TRBV28 and TRBJ1-1; D gene ambiguous. Looked up from germline, CDR1 is MDHEN and CDR2 is SYDVKM. The CDR3 consists of 12 residues. The V end was cut by 6 bases, the J end by 6 bases, with 11 bases between. CDR3 protein: CASSIYGPEAFF. CDR3 in DNA: TGTGCCAGCAGCATATATGGCCCTGAAGCTTTCTTT. Using reference TRBV28 and TRBJ1-1 for the parts outside the CDR3, the full variable domain is DVKVTQSSRYLVKRTGEKVFLECVQDMDHENMFWYRQDPGLGLRLIYFSYDVKMKEKGDIPEGYSVSREKKERFSLILESASTNQTSMYLCASSIYGPEAFFGQGTRLTVV.

The sample holds one count of this clone. This chain joins TRBV7-6 and TRBJ2-2; TRBD1 matches 11 bases. CDR1 is SGHVS, CDR2 FNYEAQ, per germline. The CDR3 totals 16 residues. V gave up 1 base and J gave up 5 bases; unmatched junction bases: 3. In DNA, the CDR3 is TGTGCCAGCAGCTTAGGGACAGGGGGCTTGACCGGGGAGCTGTTTTTT. This encodes CASSLGTGGLTGELFF.

This chain connects TRBV21-1 to TRBJ2-3; the D call in the table, TRBD2, was not verified against the DNA. TRBV21-1 is a pseudogene segment. This CDR3 is built from 15 residues. The CDR3 region is CASHGGRLSTDTQYF. The CDR3 DNA reads TGTGCCAGCCACGGAGGGAGGTTAAGCACAGATACGCAGTATTTT.

The chain employs TRBV9 and TRBJ2-5; possible D gene TRBD1, 6 bases. V gave up 4 bases and J gave up 4 bases, with 17 bases separating them. The CDR3 sequence is 15 residues long. In germline, CDR1 is SGDLS, CDR2 YYNGEE. CDR3: CASSPQGGESETQYF. The CDR3 DNA is TGTGCCAGCAGCCCACAGGGTGGGGAGTCAGAGACCCAGTACTTC. The variable domain in full, completed from reference TRBV9 and TRBJ2-5, reads DSGVTQTPKHLITATGQRVTLRCSPRSGDLSVYWYQQSLDQGLQFLIQYYNGEERAKGNILERFSAQQFPDLHSELNLSSLELGDSALYFCASSPQGGESETQYFGPGTRLLVL.

The chain joins TRBV11-2 to TRBJ2-3; 12 bases align to TRBD2. The V segment lost 6 bases and the J segment 4 bases; nucleotides outside the gene matches: 5. Germline CDR1 SGHAT, CDR2 FQNNGV. This CDR3 is built from 15 residues. The CDR3 spells CASRPGLAGSDTQYF. In nucleotides, the CDR3 is TGTGCCAGCAGGCCGGGACTAGCGGGCTCAGATACGCAGTATTTT.

V gene TRBV2 combines with J gene TRBJ1-1; TRBD1 matches 7 bases. The V gene's germline CDR1 is SNHLY and CDR2 FYNNEI. The ends lost 6 bases at V and 3 bases at J; junction bases unmatched: 7. The CDR3 loop spans 14 amino acids. The CDR3 coding sequence is TGTGCCAGCAGGGTAGGGGGCGCTTACACTGAAGCTTTCTTT. This encodes CASRVGGAYTEAFF.

V and J are TRBV7-9 and TRBJ1-2, with TRBD1 identical over 7 bases. Looked up from germline, CDR1 is SEHNR and CDR2 is FQNEAQ (reference sequence). V gave up 6 bases and J gave up 4 bases; unmatched junction bases: 11. The CDR3 runs 15 residues. The CDR3 region is CASREDRAPIYGYTF. CDR3 DNA: TGTGCCAGCAGAGAAGACAGGGCGCCCATCTATGGCTACACCTTC.

This sequence joins TRBV19 and TRBJ2-2; D is possibly TRBD1 (5 bases). Per germline, CDR1 LNHDA and CDR2 SQIVND (reference sequence). The CDR3 runs to 16 residues. Trimming removed 2 bases at V and 6 bases at J, with 16 bases between. CDR3 residues: CASSILWGRVAGELFF. CDR3 DNA sequence: TGTGCCAGTAGTATACTCTGGGGCAGGGTAGCCGGGGAGCTGTTTTTT. The entire variable domain, with the rest obtained from reference TRBV19 and TRBJ2-2, is as follows: DGGITQSPKYLFRKEGQNVTLSCEQNLNHDAMYWYRQDPGQGLRLIYYSQIVNDFQKGDIAEGYSVSREKKESFPLTVTSAQKNPTAFYLCASSILWGRVAGELFFGEGSRLTVL.

The chain is built from TRBV5-1 and TRBJ2-5; 9 bases match TRBD1. Germline V gene sequence: CDR1 SGHRS, CDR2 YFSETQ. The CDR3 has 17 residues. The V gene end was trimmed by 1 base and the J gene end by 4 bases; junction bases not matched to a gene: 11. CDR3 region: CASSLTGGIARGETQYF. The CDR3 region has the DNA TGCGCCAGCAGCTTGACAGGGGGCATAGCTAGGGGAGAGACCCAGTACTTC.

The V gene is TRBV27, the J gene TRBJ2-3; 12 bases agree with TRBD2. The J segment lost 3 bases and the V segment lost 3 bases, leaving 1 base of the junction unmatched. The length of the CDR3 is 15 residues. Germline assignment: CDR1 MNHEY and CDR2 SMNVEV (reference sequence). CDR3 residues: CASSFGTSGTDTQYF. The DNA of the CDR3 is TGTGCCAGCAGTTTCGGGACTAGCGGGACAGATACGCAGTATTTT.

This clone qualifies as medium-sized. The chain links TRBV28 to TRBJ2-7, with 11 bases fitting TRBD2. V dropped 7 bases and J dropped 5; count of bases not matched to a gene: 10. This CDR3 has 15 amino acids. Germline values: CDR1 MDHEN, CDR2 SYDVKM. The CDR3 protein is CASTLIAGGRDEQYF. Written as DNA, the CDR3 is TGTGCCAGCACCCTTATAGCGGGAGGGCGGGACGAGCAGTACTTC.

The chain is built from TRBV9 and TRBJ2-1, with 10 nucleotides matching TRBD2. The V gene's germline CDR1 is SGDLS and CDR2 YYNGEE. The CDR3 runs to 15 residues. The V and J ends lost 0 bases and 8 bases, in that order; junction bases with no gene match: 5. The CDR3 protein is CASSVGLAGADEQFF. DNA for the CDR3: TGTGCCAGCAGCGTAGGGCTAGCGGGAGCGGATGAGCAGTTCTTC.